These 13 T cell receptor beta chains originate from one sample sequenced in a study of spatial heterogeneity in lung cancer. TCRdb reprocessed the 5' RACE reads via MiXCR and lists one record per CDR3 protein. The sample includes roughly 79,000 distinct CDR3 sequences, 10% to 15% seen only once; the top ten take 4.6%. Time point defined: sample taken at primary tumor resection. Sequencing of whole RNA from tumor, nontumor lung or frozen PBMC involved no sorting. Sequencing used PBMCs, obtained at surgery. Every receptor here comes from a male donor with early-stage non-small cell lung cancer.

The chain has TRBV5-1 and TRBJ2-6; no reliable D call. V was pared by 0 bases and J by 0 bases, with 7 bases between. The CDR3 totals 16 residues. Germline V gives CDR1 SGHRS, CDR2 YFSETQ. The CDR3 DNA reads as TGCGCCAGCAGCTTGGACGGGTCCTCTGGGGCCAACGTCCTGACTTTC. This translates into CASSLDGSSGANVLTF. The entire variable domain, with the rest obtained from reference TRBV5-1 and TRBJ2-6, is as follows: KAGVTQTPRYLIKTRGQQVTLSCSPISGHRSVSWYQQTPGQGLQFLFEYFSETQRNKGNFPGRFSGRQFSNSRSEMNVSTLELGDSALYLCASSLDGSSGANVLTFGAGSRLTVL.

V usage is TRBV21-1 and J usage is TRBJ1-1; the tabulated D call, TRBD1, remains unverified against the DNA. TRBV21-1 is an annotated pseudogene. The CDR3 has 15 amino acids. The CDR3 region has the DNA TGTGCCAGCAGCAGCTCCCCAGGGGACAACACTGAAGCTTTCTTT. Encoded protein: CASSSSPGDNTEAFF.

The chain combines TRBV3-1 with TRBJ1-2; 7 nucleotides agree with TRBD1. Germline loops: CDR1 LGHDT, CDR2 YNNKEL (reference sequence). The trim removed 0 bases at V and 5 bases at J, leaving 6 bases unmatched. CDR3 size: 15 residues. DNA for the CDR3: TGTGCCAGCAGCCAAGATGGGAAGGGGGCGTATGGCTACACCTTC. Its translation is CASSQDGKGAYGYTF.

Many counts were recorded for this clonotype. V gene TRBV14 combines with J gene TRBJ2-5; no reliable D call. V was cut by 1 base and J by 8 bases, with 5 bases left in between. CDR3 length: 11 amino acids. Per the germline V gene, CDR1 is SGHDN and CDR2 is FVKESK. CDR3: CASSQGFTQYF. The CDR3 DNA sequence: TGTGCCAGCAGCCAAGGATTTACCCAGTACTTC.

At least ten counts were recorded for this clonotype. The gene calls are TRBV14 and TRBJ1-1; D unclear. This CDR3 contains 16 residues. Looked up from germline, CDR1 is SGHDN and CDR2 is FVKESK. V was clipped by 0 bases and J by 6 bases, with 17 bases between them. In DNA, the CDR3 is TGTGCCAGCAGCCAAGACTTCCCCGGGATTGATGCTGAAGCTTTCTTT. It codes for CASSQDFPGIDAEAFF.

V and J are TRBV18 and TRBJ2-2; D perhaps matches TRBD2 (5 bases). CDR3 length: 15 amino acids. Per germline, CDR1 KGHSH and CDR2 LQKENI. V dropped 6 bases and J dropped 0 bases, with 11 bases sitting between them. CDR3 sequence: CASSAVGTNTGELFF. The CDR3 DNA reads TGTGCCAGCTCTGCCGTCGGGACGAACACCGGGGAGCTGTTTTTT. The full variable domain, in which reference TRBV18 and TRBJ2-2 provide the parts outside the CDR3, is NAGVMQNPRHLVRRRGQEARLRCSPMKGHSHVYWYRQLPEEGLKFMVYLQKENIIDESGMPKERFSAEFPKEGPSILRIQQVVRGDSAAYFCASSAVGTNTGELFFGEGSRLTVL.

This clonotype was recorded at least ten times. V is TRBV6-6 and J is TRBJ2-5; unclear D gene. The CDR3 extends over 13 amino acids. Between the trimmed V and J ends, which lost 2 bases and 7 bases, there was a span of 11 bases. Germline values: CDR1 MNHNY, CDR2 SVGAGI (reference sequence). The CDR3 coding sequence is TGTGCCAGCAGTTACGGAATTTCAGGGACCCAGTACTTC. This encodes CASSYGISGTQYF.

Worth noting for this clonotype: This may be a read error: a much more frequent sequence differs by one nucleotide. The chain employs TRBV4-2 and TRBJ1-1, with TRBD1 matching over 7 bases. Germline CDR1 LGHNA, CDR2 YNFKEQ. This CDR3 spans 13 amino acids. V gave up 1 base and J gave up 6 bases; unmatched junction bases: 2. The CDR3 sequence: CASSQGQGAEAFF. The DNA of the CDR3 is TGTGCCAGCAGCCAAGGACAGGGAGCTGAAGCTTTCTTT.

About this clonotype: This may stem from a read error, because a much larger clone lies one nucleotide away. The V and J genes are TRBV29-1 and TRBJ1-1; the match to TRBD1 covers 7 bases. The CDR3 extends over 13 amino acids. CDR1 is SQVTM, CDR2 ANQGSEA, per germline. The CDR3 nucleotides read TGCAGCGTTAAAGAGAACCAGGGGGCTGAAGCTTTCTTT. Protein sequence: CSVKENQGAEAFF.

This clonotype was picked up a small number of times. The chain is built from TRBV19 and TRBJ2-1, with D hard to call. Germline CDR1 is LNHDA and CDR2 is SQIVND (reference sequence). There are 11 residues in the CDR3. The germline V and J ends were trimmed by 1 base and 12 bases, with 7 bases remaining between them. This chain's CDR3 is CASSIGQMQFF. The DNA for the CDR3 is TGTGCCAGTAGTATAGGTCAGATGCAGTTCTTC.

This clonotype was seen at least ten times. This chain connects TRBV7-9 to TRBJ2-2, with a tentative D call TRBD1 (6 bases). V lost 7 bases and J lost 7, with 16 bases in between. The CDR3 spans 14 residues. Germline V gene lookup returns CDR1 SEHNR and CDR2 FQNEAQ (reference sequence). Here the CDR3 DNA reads TGTGCCAGCACCACGACAGGTTTGGACGGGGAGCTGTTTTTT. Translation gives CASTTTGLDGELFF. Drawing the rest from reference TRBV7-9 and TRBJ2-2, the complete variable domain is DTGVSQNPRHKITKRGQNVTFRCDPISEHNRLYWYRQTLGQGPEFLTYFQNEAQLEKSRLLSDRFSAERPKGSFSTLEIQRTEQGDSAMYLCASTTTGLDGELFFGEGSRLTVL.

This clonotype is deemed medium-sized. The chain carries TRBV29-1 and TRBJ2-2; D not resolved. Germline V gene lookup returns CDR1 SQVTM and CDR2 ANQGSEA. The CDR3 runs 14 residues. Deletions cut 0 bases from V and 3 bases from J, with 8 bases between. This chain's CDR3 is CSVEDRSDTGELFF. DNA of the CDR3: TGCAGCGTTGAAGATCGGAGTGACACCGGGGAGCTGTTTTTT.

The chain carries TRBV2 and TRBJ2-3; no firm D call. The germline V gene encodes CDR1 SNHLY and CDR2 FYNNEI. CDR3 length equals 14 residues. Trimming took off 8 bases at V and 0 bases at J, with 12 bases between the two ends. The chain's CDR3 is CASAGETSTDTQYF. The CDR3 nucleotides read TGTGCCAGCGCCGGAGAAACTAGCACAGATACGCAGTATTTT.